The present TCR beta chain was sequenced within a study of blood T cell repertoires in COVID-19. Study overall: Spain, Italy and the United States supplied samples that represented acute and convalescent COVID-19. T cells, B-cell-depleted T cells, or PBMCs supplied cDNA or gDNA.

Authors' analysis steps: Amplified reference gene primers provided the basis for estimating nucleated cell counts. Libraries were prepared by immunoSEQ multiplex PCR; TCRdb keeps only in-frame clonotypes and omits some of them. That table is the source of V, J and clone size, and D and trimming were worked out from the DNA. The data show 200,000 to 300,000 clones, about 91% seen once. The CDR3 spans 14 residues. The germline V gene encodes CDR1 KGHDR and CDR2 SFDVKD. V was cut by 0 bases and J by 3 bases, with 6 bases left in between. Assignment of participants to cohorts was predicated upon participant-reported clinical history.

The chain carries TRBV24-1 and TRBJ2-3, with a weak D call TRBD2 (5 bases). Sequencing used PBMCs or T cells enriched from blood (not recorded which). The source of this sequence is a woman between 40 and 50 years old with acute COVID-19. The CDR3 sequence: CATSDLRGTDTQYF. The DNA for the CDR3 is TGTGCCACCAGTGATTTGCGGGGTACAGATACGCAGTATTTT.